A single sample gave rise to the 14 T cell receptor beta chains below, sequenced in a study of blood T cells in healthy people across ages. Through a sample-barcoded 5' primer and a J-beta primer mix, a second PCR was run for roughly 7 to 12 cycles. Each CDR3 protein is one row after TCRdb ran MiXCR on the 5' RACE reads. The table records a few hundred thousand distinct CDR3 sequences, roughly a quarter of them present only once. The same data also went into a second study, on T cells of mothers and their children.

Specimen: blood. These TCRs come from a boy aged 2-9 years in good health.

In its sample, this clonotype was seen a few times. V is TRBV27 and J is TRBJ2-2; 10 nucleotides agree with TRBD1. With V trimmed by 4 bases and J by 6 bases, 11 bases remained unmatched. Germline CDR1 reads MNHEY; CDR2 reads SMNVEV (reference sequence). CDR3 size: 17 residues. CDR3 amino acids: CASSSLIGQGVSGELFF. The CDR3 DNA sequence: TGTGCCAGCAGTTCCCTGATCGGACAGGGGGTATCCGGGGAGCTGTTTTTT.

The chain is built from TRBV12-3 or TRBV12-4 and TRBJ2-2; 7 bases are shared with TRBD2. J lost 5 bases, V lost 10 bases, and 4 bases had no gene match. This CDR3 is built from 12 residues. In nucleotides, the CDR3 is TGTGCCACCAGCGGGGCAACCGGGGAGCTGTTTTTT. It specifies CATSGATGELFF.

This clonotype was recorded a few times. The CDR3 here is CASGLPRGGRGTEAFF. For the CDR3, the DNA is TGTGCTAGTGGTTTGCCGCGGGGGGGGAGAGGGACTGAAGCTTTCTTT. V and J are TRBV12-5 and TRBJ1-1, with D perhaps matching TRBD1 (5 bases). Germline V CDR1 and CDR2: LGHNT, FRNRAP. The length of the CDR3 is 16 residues. V lost 2 bases and J lost 5, with 18 bases in between.

This rearrangement joins TRBV7-2 to TRBJ2-7; 9 nucleotides match TRBD2. Germline V gene data show CDR1 as SGHTA and CDR2 as FQGNSA. V shed 1 base, J shed 6 bases, and the junction held 7 bases outside the gene matches. CDR3 length: 15 residues. CDR3 sequence (DNA): TGTGCCAGCAGCTTAGTAGGCGGGAGGGCCCCCGAGCAGTACTTC. As protein: CASSLVGGRAPEQYF.

This clonotype was seen a handful of times. The V call is TRBV11-2, the J call TRBJ2-7; TRBD1 matches 10 bases. The J call may be faulty, since TRBJ2-1 better matches the DNA end. The CDR3 length is 16 residues. Per the germline V gene, CDR1 is SGHAT and CDR2 is FQNNGV. The CDR3 loop is CASSLVTGGFYNEQFF. In nucleotides, the CDR3 is TGTGCCAGCAGCTTAGTGACAGGGGGCTTCTACAATGAGCAGTTCTTC.

A few counts support this clonotype. The rearrangement links TRBV9 to TRBJ1-4; 9 bases are shared with TRBD1. Losses at the gene ends were 4 bases for V and 7 bases for J; bases not matched to a gene: 8. The V gene's germline CDR1 is SGDLS and CDR2 YYNGEE. The CDR3 is made up of 15 amino acids. In nucleotides, the CDR3 is TGTGCCAGCAGCCCGCCGGGGACAGGGACTGAAAAACTGTTTTTT. It translates to CASSPPGTGTEKLFF.

This clonotype has just one count. The chain recombines TRBV28 with TRBJ2-1, with D possibly TRBD2 on 6 matching bases. The CDR3 is 15 residues long. V lost 1 base and J lost 3, with 10 bases in between. CDR1 and CDR2 (germline): MDHEN, SYDVKM. The CDR3 nucleotides read TGTGCCAGCAGTTTATTAGGCGGGAACTACAATGAGCAGTTCTTC. Its protein is CASSLLGGNYNEQFF.

The chain joins TRBV18 to TRBJ2-3, with a possible D match to TRBD2 (7 bases). The CDR3 sequence is 16 residues long. From germline, CDR1 is KGHSH and CDR2 LQKENI. V was pared by 2 bases and J by 0 bases, with 12 bases between. In DNA form, the CDR3 reads TGTGCCAGCTCACCAGGGCGGGGGCCTAGCACAGATACGCAGTATTTT. Its translation is CASSPGRGPSTDTQYF.

This chain uses TRBV5-1 with TRBJ2-5; D remains ambiguous. Trimming cost V 7 bases and J 2 bases, with 12 bases left between them. CDR3 length equals 13 residues. Germline loops: CDR1 SGHRS, CDR2 YFSETQ. The CDR3 spells CASAGVGQETQYF. The CDR3 DNA follows: TGCGCCAGCGCCGGAGTTGGACAAGAGACCCAGTACTTC.

The V call is TRBV7-9, the J call TRBJ2-2; D possibly uses TRBD1 or TRBD2 (5 bases each). The CDR3 runs 16 residues. V shed 3 bases and J shed 6 bases, with 17 bases lying between them. Germline loops: CDR1 SEHNR, CDR2 FQNEAQ (reference sequence). The CDR3 sequence: CASSLRGSHVSGELFF. The CDR3 DNA reads TGTGCCAGCAGCTTGAGGGGATCACATGTATCCGGGGAGCTGTTTTTT.

The chain combines TRBV20-1 with TRBJ2-1; 12 bases match TRBD2. Unmatched junction bases numbered 9, after V lost 6 bases and J lost 3 bases. The CDR3 contains 16 residues. Germline CDR1 reads DFQATT; CDR2 reads SNEGSKA (reference sequence). The CDR3 loop reads CSARGLAGGRYNEQFF. CDR3 nucleotide sequence: TGCAGTGCGAGGGGGCTAGCGGGAGGGCGCTACAATGAGCAGTTCTTC.

The genes are TRBV2 and TRBJ1-2, with TRBD1 identical over 10 bases. This CDR3 region has 14 residues. V lost 3 bases and J lost 6; bases outside the gene matches: 4. Germline values: CDR1 SNHLY, CDR2 FYNNEI. Written as DNA, the CDR3 is TGTGCCAGCAGTGAGAACGACAGGGGGCATGGCTACACCTTC. It is translated as CASSENDRGHGYTF.

This sequence joins TRBV30 and TRBJ2-1; 12 bases line up with TRBD2. Near its end, the DNA agrees better with TRBJ2-7, so the J call may be wrong. CDR3 length: 15 residues. The germline CDR1 and CDR2 sequences are GTSNPN and SVGIG (reference sequence). CDR3 nucleotide sequence: TGTGCCTGGGAAACCGGACTAGCGGGACCCTACGAGCAGTACTTC. It specifies CAWETGLAGPYEQYF.

The chain uses TRBV4-3 and TRBJ2-4; D ambiguous. Germline-derived CDR1 and CDR2 are LGHNA and YSLEER. CDR3 length: 17 residues. V was cut by 0 bases and J by 0 bases, with 12 bases left in between. The CDR3 spells CASSQDPRNVAKNIQYF. DNA for the CDR3: TGCGCCAGCAGCCAAGATCCGAGGAACGTAGCCAAAAACATTCAGTACTTC.